What follows are 15 T cell receptor beta chains derived from one specimen sequenced in a study of blood T cell repertoires in COVID-19. The data were produced by immunoSEQ multiplex PCR, yet TCRdb's version contains in-frame clones alone and is incomplete. The sample contains over 200,000 clones, 75% to 90% of which appear only once. Sequences were obtained from peripheral blood. These receptors all come from a woman aged 40-49 years with acute or convalescent COVID-19.

The rearrangement joins TRBV27 to TRBJ2-3; 11 bases are shared with TRBD2. V shed 7 bases and J 0 bases; nucleotides not matched to a gene: 6. Looked up from germline, CDR1 is MNHEY and CDR2 is SMNVEV (reference sequence). The CDR3 covers 16 residues. The CDR3 reads CASTLAGATSTDTQYF. DNA for the CDR3: TGTGCCAGCACACTAGCGGGGGCGACTAGCACAGATACGCAGTATTTT.

The genes are TRBV5-1 and TRBJ2-2, with 7 positions matching TRBD2. V dropped 4 bases and J dropped 6; count of bases not matched to a gene: 9. The CDR3 has 15 residues. Germline CDR1 SGHRS, CDR2 YFSETQ. CDR3: CASSPGLPSAGELFF. CDR3 DNA: TGCGCCAGCAGCCCGGGACTACCGTCGGCCGGGGAGCTGTTTTTT.

V is TRBV3-1 (or the pseudogene TRBV3-2) and J is TRBJ1-1, with 7 nucleotides matching TRBD1. The CDR3 loop spans 14 amino acids. V gave up 2 bases and J gave up 3 bases; unmatched junction bases: 3. Germline assignment: CDR1 LGHDT and CDR2 YNNKEL (reference sequence). The CDR3 loop is CASSQRQGHTEAFF. Written as DNA, the CDR3 is TGTGCCAGCAGCCAACGACAGGGTCACACTGAAGCTTTCTTT.

This sequence joins TRBV7-2 and TRBJ1-2, with D hard to call. The CDR3 runs to 12 residues. V shed 11 bases and J shed 2 bases, with 12 bases lying between them. The germline V gene encodes CDR1 SGHTA and CDR2 FQGNSA. The CDR3 DNA reads as TGTGCCGTGGGTCCCGGGAACTATGGCTACACCTTC. Encoded protein: CAVGPGNYGYTF.

This clone was counted only a few times. The chain joins TRBV7-9 to TRBJ1-1, with TRBD1 matching 7 bases. The V and J ends lost 7 bases and 2 bases, in that order; junction bases with no gene match: 10. The CDR3 runs 15 residues. The germline V gene has CDR1 SEHNR and CDR2 FQNEAQ (reference sequence). The CDR3 bases are TGTGCCAGCACCTACAACGACAGGGCAAACACTGAAGCTTTCTTT. Residues: CASTYNDRANTEAFF.

The V call is TRBV27, the J call TRBJ1-2; perhaps TRBD1 as D (6 bases). Germline lookup yields CDR1 MNHEY and CDR2 SMNVEV (reference sequence). The CDR3 is made up of 17 amino acids. V was clipped by 5 bases and J by 3 bases, with 22 bases between them. The chain's CDR3 is CASSQILEQGVDYGYTF. CDR3 sequence (DNA): TGTGCCAGCAGTCAGATTCTAGAACAGGGAGTGGACTATGGCTACACCTTC.

This chain connects TRBV10-1 to TRBJ2-2; 10 nucleotides align to TRBD2. The CDR3 length is 17 residues. CDR1 is WNHNN, CDR2 SYGVQD, per germline (reference sequence). V was pared by 8 bases and J by 0 bases, with 9 bases of the junction left unmatched. In nucleotides, the CDR3 is TGCGCCAGCTCCCGTGTTAGCGGGGGGCCGAACACCGGGGAGCTGTTTTTT. The encoded protein is CASSRVSGGPNTGELFF.

The rearrangement uses TRBV5-1 and TRBJ1-2; TRBD1 agrees at 10 bases. The CDR3 runs to 15 residues. The trim removed 7 bases at V and 1 base at J, leaving 7 bases unmatched. Looked up from germline, CDR1 is SGHRS and CDR2 is YFSETQ. This CDR3 is CASGQGEAINYGYTF. In DNA, the CDR3 is TGCGCCAGCGGACAGGGGGAGGCTATTAACTATGGCTACACCTTC.

The chain uses TRBV3-1 (or the pseudogene TRBV3-2) and TRBJ2-2; TRBD1 matches at 8 bases. This CDR3 has 14 residues. V gave up 8 bases and J gave up 1 base; unmatched junction bases: 3. CDR1 and CDR2 (germline): LGHDT, YNNKEL (reference sequence). This CDR3 is CASVGTGNTGELFF. CDR3 DNA: TGTGCCAGCGTCGGGACAGGGAACACCGGGGAGCTGTTTTTT.

This clone was detected once. The chain carries TRBV28 and TRBJ1-2; D not resolved. The V gene lost 6 bases and the J gene lost 8 bases, with 25 bases spanning the gap. Germline values: CDR1 MDHEN, CDR2 SYDVKM. There are 16 residues in the CDR3. CDR3 region: CASSVNPGRGNRGYTF. The CDR3 DNA is TGTGCCAGCAGCGTCAACCCGGGCCGCGGGAATCGCGGCTACACCTTC.

The chain is built from TRBV5-4 and TRBJ2-3; TRBD1 aligns across 7 bases. The V segment lost 4 bases and the J segment 2 bases; nucleotides outside the gene matches: 4. From germline, CDR1 is SGHNT and CDR2 YYREEE (reference sequence). This CDR3 is built from 14 residues. The CDR3 reads CASSRQGSTDTQYF. DNA of the CDR3: TGTGCCAGCAGCCGACAGGGTTCCACAGATACGCAGTATTTT.

The CDR3 coding sequence is TGTGCCAGCAGCTACCGTCCCGGGACAGGGGTTAGTGGAAACACCATATATTTT. It specifies CASSYRPGTGVSGNTIYF. J is TRBJ1-3 and V is TRBV5-5; TRBD1 matches 10 bases. CDR1 is SGHKS, CDR2 YYEKEE, per germline (reference sequence). The CDR3 sequence is 18 residues long. V shed 3 bases and J 3 bases; nucleotides not matched to a gene: 12.

This clone was seen just once. The V and J genes are TRBV10-3 and TRBJ2-3, with TRBD2 matching over 11 bases. The CDR3 spans 17 residues. Germline values: CDR1 ENHRY, CDR2 SYGVKD. Unmatched junction bases numbered 6, after V lost 4 bases and J lost 0 bases. The CDR3 bases are TGTGCCATCAGTGCGGGGACTAGCGGCCCTAGCACAGATACGCAGTATTTT. Protein: CAISAGTSGPSTDTQYF.

This clone was observed a handful of times. The V call is TRBV6-2 or TRBV6-3, the J call TRBJ2-3, with D perhaps matching TRBD2 (6 bases). The V and J ends lost 6 bases and 0 bases respectively, with 13 bases between them. Germline V gives CDR1 MNHEY, CDR2 SVGEGT. The CDR3 covers 15 residues. The CDR3 sequence: CASSTGTGSTDTQYF. DNA for the CDR3: TGTGCCAGCAGCACCGGGACTGGAAGCACAGATACGCAGTATTTT.

A single count supports this clone. The chain carries TRBV6-1 and TRBJ1-1, with 9 nucleotides matching TRBD1. The J segment lost 0 bases and the V segment lost 4 bases, leaving 6 bases of the junction unmatched. CDR1 is MNHNS, CDR2 SASEGT, per germline. This CDR3 contains 16 residues. For the CDR3, the DNA is TGTGCCAGCAGTGTACTCGGACAGGGGATGAACACTGAAGCTTTCTTT. This codes for CASSVLGQGMNTEAFF.